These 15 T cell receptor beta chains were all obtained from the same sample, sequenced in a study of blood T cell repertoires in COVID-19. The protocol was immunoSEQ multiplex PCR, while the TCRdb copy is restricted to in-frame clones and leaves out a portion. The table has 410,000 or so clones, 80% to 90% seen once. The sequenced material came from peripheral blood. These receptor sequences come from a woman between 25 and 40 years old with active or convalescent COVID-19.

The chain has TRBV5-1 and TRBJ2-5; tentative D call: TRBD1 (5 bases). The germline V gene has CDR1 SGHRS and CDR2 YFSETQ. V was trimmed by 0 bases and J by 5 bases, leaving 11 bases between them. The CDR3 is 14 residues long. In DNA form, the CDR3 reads TGCGCCAGCAGCTTGGTGGCAGGGTACGAGACCCAGTACTTC. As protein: CASSLVAGYETQYF.

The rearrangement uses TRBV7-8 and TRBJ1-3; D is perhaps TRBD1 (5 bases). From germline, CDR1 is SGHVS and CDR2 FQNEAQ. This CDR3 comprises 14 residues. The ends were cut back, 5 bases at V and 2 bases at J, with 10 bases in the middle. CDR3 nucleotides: TGTGCCAGCAGCCCCGGGGGGGCTGGAAACACCATATATTTT. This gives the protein CASSPGGAGNTIYF.

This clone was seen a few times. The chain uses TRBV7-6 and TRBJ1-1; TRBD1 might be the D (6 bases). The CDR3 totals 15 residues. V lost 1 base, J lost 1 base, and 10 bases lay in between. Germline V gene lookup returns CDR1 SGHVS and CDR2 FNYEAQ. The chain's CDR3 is CASSLVQGQNTEAFF. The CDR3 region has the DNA TGTGCCAGCAGCTTAGTACAGGGCCAGAACACTGAAGCTTTCTTT.

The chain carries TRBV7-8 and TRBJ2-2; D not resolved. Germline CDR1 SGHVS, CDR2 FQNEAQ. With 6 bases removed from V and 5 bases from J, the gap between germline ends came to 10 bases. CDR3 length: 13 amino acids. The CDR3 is CASRTTETGELFF. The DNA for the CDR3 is TGTGCCAGCAGAACAACAGAGACCGGGGAGCTGTTTTTT.

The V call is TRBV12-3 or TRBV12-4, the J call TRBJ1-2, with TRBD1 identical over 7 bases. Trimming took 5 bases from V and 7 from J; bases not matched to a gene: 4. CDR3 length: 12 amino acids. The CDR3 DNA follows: TGTGCCAGCAGTGGAGACAGGGCTGGCTACACCTTC. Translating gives CASSGDRAGYTF.

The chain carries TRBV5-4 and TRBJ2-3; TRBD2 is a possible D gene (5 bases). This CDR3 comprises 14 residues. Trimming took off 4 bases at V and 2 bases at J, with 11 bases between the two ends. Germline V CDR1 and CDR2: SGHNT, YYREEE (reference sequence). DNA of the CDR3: TGTGCCAGCAGCCTTGGACTTCCCACAGATACGCAGTATTTT. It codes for CASSLGLPTDTQYF.

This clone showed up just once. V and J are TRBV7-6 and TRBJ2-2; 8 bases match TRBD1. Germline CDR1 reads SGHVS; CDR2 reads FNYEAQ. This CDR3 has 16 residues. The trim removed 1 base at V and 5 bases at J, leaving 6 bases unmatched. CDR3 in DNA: TGTGCCAGCAGCTTAGAGGGGCACAGGGGGACCGGGGAGCTGTTTTTT. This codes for CASSLEGHRGTGELFF.

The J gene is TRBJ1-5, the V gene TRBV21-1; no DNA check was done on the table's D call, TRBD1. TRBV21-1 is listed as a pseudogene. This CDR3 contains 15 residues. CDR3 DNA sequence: TGTGCCAGCAGCACGACACCCTATAGCAATCAGCCCCAGCATTTT. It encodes CASSTTPYSNQPQHF.

The CDR3 bases are TGCAGCGTTGAGACTGGACAGGGCAACTACGAGCAGTACTTC. It encodes CSVETGQGNYEQYF. V gene TRBV29-1 combines with J gene TRBJ2-7, with 8 bases fitting TRBD1. The germline V gene has CDR1 SQVTM and CDR2 ANQGSEA. The CDR3 has 14 residues. Trimming took 3 bases from V and 3 from J; bases not matched to a gene: 7.

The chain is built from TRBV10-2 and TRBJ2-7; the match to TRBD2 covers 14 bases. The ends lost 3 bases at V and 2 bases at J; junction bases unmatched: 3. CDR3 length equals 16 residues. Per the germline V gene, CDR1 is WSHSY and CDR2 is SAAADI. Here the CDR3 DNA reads TGCGCCAGCAGTGATCGACTAGCGGGAGGGACCTACGAGCAGTACTTC. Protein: CASSDRLAGGTYEQYF.

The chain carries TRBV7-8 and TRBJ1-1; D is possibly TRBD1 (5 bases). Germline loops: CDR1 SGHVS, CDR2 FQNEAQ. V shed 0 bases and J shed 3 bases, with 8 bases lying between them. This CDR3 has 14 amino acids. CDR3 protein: CASSLARGHTEAFF. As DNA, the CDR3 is TGTGCCAGCAGCTTAGCAAGGGGCCACACTGAAGCTTTCTTT.

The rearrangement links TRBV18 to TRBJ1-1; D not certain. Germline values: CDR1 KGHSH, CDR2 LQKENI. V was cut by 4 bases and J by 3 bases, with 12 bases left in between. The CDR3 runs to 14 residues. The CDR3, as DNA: TGTGCCAGCTCACTAGCGGGGATGGACACTGAAGCTTTCTTT. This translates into CASSLAGMDTEAFF. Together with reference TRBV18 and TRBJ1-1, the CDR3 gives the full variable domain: NAGVMQNPRHLVRRRGQEARLRCSPMKGHSHVYWYRQLPEEGLKFMVYLQKENIIDESGMPKERFSAEFPKEGPSILRIQQVVRGDSAAYFCASSLAGMDTEAFFGQGTRLTVV.

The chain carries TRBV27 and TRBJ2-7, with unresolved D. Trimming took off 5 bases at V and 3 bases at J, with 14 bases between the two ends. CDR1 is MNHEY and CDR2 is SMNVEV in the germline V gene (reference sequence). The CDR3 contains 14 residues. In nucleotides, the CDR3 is TGTGCCAGCAGTAAGGAAACATCGGGCTACGAGCAGTACTTC. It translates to CASSKETSGYEQYF.

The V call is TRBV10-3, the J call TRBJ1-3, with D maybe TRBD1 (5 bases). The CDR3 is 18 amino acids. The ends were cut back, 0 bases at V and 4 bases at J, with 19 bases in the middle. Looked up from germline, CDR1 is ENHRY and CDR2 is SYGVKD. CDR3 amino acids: CAISESTLGRGSGNTIYF. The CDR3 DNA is TGTGCCATCAGTGAGTCGACTCTGGGGAGGGGCTCGGGAAACACCATATATTTT.

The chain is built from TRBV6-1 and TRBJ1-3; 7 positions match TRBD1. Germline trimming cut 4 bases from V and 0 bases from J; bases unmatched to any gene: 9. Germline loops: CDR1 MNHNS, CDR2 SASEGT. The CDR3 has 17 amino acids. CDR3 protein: CASSARDSEFSGNTIYF. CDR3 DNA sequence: TGTGCCAGCAGTGCCCGGGACAGCGAATTCTCTGGAAACACCATATATTTT.